A selection of T cell receptor beta chains follows, all from one sample in a study of blood T cell repertoires in COVID-19. Profiling relied on immunoSEQ multiplex PCR, and the TCRdb table lists in-frame clones only, not all of them. The repertoire holds roughly 150,000 clones, 80% to 90% seen once, with approximately 3% in the top ten. Input material: peripheral blood. Receptors originate from a man aged 60-69 years with acute or convalescent COVID-19. CDR3s include the opening cysteine and the closing phenylalanine or tryptophan. D genes are given only for firm matches. Clone size is stated in some rows and not others, as once, few, many or a class when expanded.

V gene: TRBV14
D gene: .
J gene: TRBJ1-6
clone size: once
CDR3 DNA: TGTGCCAGCAGCCCCAGGGGCTCCTATAATTCACCCCTCCACTTT
CDR3 protein: CASSPRGSYNSPLHF

V gene: TRBV20-1
D gene: TRBD1
J gene: TRBJ2-1
clone size: .
CDR3 DNA: TGCAGTGCTAGTCGACAGGGCGATTTCTACAATGAGCAGTTCTTC
CDR3 protein: CSASRQGDFYNEQFF

V gene: TRBV6-6
D gene: .
J gene: TRBJ1-2
clone size: .
CDR3 DNA: TGTGCCAGCAGTTATTTAACGCCCACGGGGGGCTACACCTTC
CDR3 protein: CASSYLTPTGGYTF

V gene: TRBV6-6
D gene: .
J gene: TRBJ1-5
clone size: .
CDR3 DNA: TGTGCCAGCAGTACACAGGTAAGGCACAATAATCAGCCCCAGCATTTT
CDR3 protein: CASSTQVRHNNQPQHF

V gene: TRBV2
D gene: .
J gene: TRBJ2-7
clone size: .
CDR3 DNA: TGTGCCAGCAGTGATGAGCAAGGACATATCACCTACGAGCAGTACTTC
CDR3 protein: CASSDEQGHITYEQYF

V gene: TRBV18
D gene: .
J gene: TRBJ2-3
clone size: .
CDR3 DNA: TGTGCCAGCTCACGCCCAGTCCCCCCGGATACGCAGTATTTT
CDR3 protein: CASSRPVPPDTQYF

V gene: TRBV5-1
D gene: TRBD1
J gene: TRBJ1-5
clone size: .
CDR3 DNA: TGCGCCAGCAGCTTGGGCAGGGGGACCTTTCAGCCCCAGCATTTT
CDR3 protein: CASSLGRGTFQPQHF

V gene: TRBV6-5
D gene: .
J gene: TRBJ1-1
clone size: once
CDR3 DNA: TGTGCCAGCAGAGAGGTATCCCTTGGTGGGACTGAAGCTTTCTTT
CDR3 protein: CASREVSLGGTEAFF

V gene: TRBV21-1
D gene: .
J gene: TRBJ2-2
clone size: .
CDR3 DNA: TGTGCCAGCAGCAAAGTTCTCGGGGGGAGCACCGGGGAGCTGTTTTTT
CDR3 protein: CASSKVLGGSTGELFF

V gene: TRBV11-2
D gene: TRBD1
J gene: TRBJ2-1
clone size: .
CDR3 DNA: TGTGCCAGCAGCTCCAGGGGGACAGGGGCTGGGAATGAGCAGTTCTTC
CDR3 protein: CASSSRGTGAGNEQFF

V gene: TRBV30
D gene: .
J gene: TRBJ2-2
clone size: .
CDR3 DNA: TGTGCCTGGAGGTATGGCGGTGGGGAGCTGTTTTTT
CDR3 protein: CAWRYGGGELFF

V gene: TRBV3-1/TRBV3-2
D gene: .
J gene: TRBJ1-5
clone size: .
CDR3 DNA: TGTGCCAGCAGCCATCACGGGAGGGGGGACAATCAGCCCCAGCATTTT
CDR3 protein: CASSHHGRGDNQPQHF

V gene: TRBV5-8
D gene: .
J gene: TRBJ2-4
clone size: .
CDR3 DNA: TGTGCCAGCAGCTTAGGGGCAGCCGAAGCCAAAAACATTCAGTACTTC
CDR3 protein: CASSLGAAEAKNIQYF

V gene: TRBV3-1/TRBV3-2
D gene: .
J gene: TRBJ1-2
clone size: .
CDR3 DNA: TGTGCCAGCAGCGGAGGAGAAAGGGAGCCGACTAGGGGCTACACCTTC
CDR3 protein: CASSGGEREPTRGYTF

V gene: TRBV7-6
D gene: .
J gene: TRBJ2-2
clone size: .
CDR3 DNA: TGTGCCAGCAGCTTACAGGGGAACACCGGGGAGCTGTTTTTT
CDR3 protein: CASSLQGNTGELFF

V gene: TRBV6-5
D gene: .
J gene: TRBJ2-7
clone size: .
CDR3 DNA: TGTGCCAGCAGTTACTCTTCTAGCGTTCTGGGGGAGCAGTACTTC
CDR3 protein: CASSYSSSVLGEQYF

V gene: TRBV5-1
D gene: .
J gene: TRBJ1-1
clone size: .
CDR3 DNA: TGCGCCAGCAGCTTGGCGGCTCTACAGGGACATCGGAAGAGAGCTTTCTTT
CDR3 protein: CASSLAALQGHRKRAFF